The 28 T cell receptor beta chains listed next were all sequenced from one sample in a study of tumor and adjacent non-tumor tissue in lung cancer. RNA was extracted from bulk tissue without any cell sorting. TCRbeta libraries were built with three rounds of nested PCR, modified from ARM-PCR. TCRdb itself ran the multiplex PCR reads through MiXCR, one entry per CDR3 protein. The sample yields about 110,000 distinct CDR3 sequences, 84% seen once. Sequencing was carried out using lung tumor tissue. These receptors were taken from a man between 65 and 85 years old with non-small cell lung cancer.

Comment on this clonotype: Here the CDR3 omits its conserved ending phenylalanine or tryptophan, so a read error is the likely source. The chain couples TRBV5-4 to TRBJ2-1; TRBD1 matches 8 bases. CDR1 and CDR2 from the germline V gene are SGHNT and YYREEE (reference sequence). The CDR3 is 17 residues long. The CDR3 sequence is CASSFKGDRRFPDEQFL. The CDR3, as DNA: TGTGCTAGCAGCTTTAAGGGGGACAGGAGGTTCCCCGATGAGCAGTTCTTA.

On this clonotype: One end of the junction does not line up with germline, which may come from a read error. CDR3 residues: CVSSHRGLVGELFF. The CDR3 DNA reads TGCGTCAGCAGCCACAGGGGGCTGGTCGGGGAGTTGTTTTTT. V usage is TRBV4-3 and J usage is TRBJ2-2, with 9 positions matching TRBD1. The germline gives CDR1 LGHNA, CDR2 YSLEER. CDR3 length: 14 amino acids.

Worth noting for this clonotype: Germline and junction disagree at one end, which may indicate a read error. The chain carries TRBV6-5 and TRBJ1-5; D is perhaps TRBD1 (6 bases). Germline-derived CDR1 and CDR2 are MNHEY and SVGAGI. CDR3 length equals 13 residues. CDR3 DNA: TGTGCCAGCAGTTATAGGGATGGGGGGCTCCAGCATTTC. It encodes CASSYRDGGLQHF.

The V call is TRBV28, the J call TRBJ1-3; a possible D gene is TRBD1 (5 bases). The CDR3 consists of 17 residues. V was pared by 5 bases and J by 0 bases, with 17 bases between. Germline loops: CDR1 MDHEN, CDR2 SYDVKM. CDR3 DNA: TGTGCCAGCAGTCTATTCACGACGGGACTCTCTGGAAACACCATATATTTT. Protein product: CASSLFTTGLSGNTIYF.

Comments on this clonotype: A junction boundary mismatches the germline segment, possibly from a read error. The chain is built from TRBV28 and TRBJ2-2; D is possibly TRBD1 or TRBD2 (6 bases each). The CDR3 is made up of 15 amino acids. The germline V gene has CDR1 MDHEN and CDR2 SYDVKM. The CDR3 loop reads CASSEGGEGSGELFF. CDR3 in DNA: TGTGCTAGCAGCGAGGGGGGAGAGGGATCCGGGGAACTGTTTTTT. Supplemented by reference TRBV28 and TRBJ2-2, the full variable domain reads DVKVTQSSRYLVKRTGEKVFLECVQDMDHENMFWYRQDPGLGLRLIYFSYDVKMKEKGDIPEGYSVSREKKERFSLILESASTNQTSMYLCASSEGGEGSGELFFGEGSRLTVL.

Turning to this clonotype: This may be a read error, as it is one base from a much larger clone. The chain couples TRBV28 to TRBJ1-5; D gene ambiguous. V shed 10 bases and J shed 5 bases, with 12 bases lying between them. CDR3 length equals 12 residues. Germline V gene data show CDR1 as MDHEN and CDR2 as SYDVKM. This CDR3 reads CAIIKGYQPQHF. The DNA of the CDR3 is TGTGCCATCATAAAAGGGTATCAGCCCCAGCATTTT.

For this clonotype: The junction and the germline gene differ at one end; a read error may be behind it. The J gene is TRBJ1-2, the V gene TRBV20-1, with D possibly being TRBD1 (5 bases). The CDR3 covers 13 residues. The germline V gene encodes CDR1 DFQATT and CDR2 SNEGSKA (reference sequence). The CDR3: CSDSRGPNYGYTF. The DNA of the CDR3 is TGCAGTGATAGTAGGGGACCCAACTATGGCTACACTTTC.

Only one count was recorded for this clonotype. No conserved phenylalanine or tryptophan is present at the end of the CDR3, so a read error is the likely explanation. CDR3 bases: TGTGCCAGCACCTTGGAGATGGATGAAAAACTGTTTTTG. Residues: CASTLEMDEKLFL. The chain is built from TRBV5-4 and TRBJ1-4; D not resolved. The CDR3 has 13 amino acids. The germline V gene encodes CDR1 SGHNT and CDR2 YYREEE (reference sequence).

CDR3 region: CNAGTGGETQYF. In nucleotides, the CDR3 is TGCAACGCTGGGACAGGGGGAGAGACCCAGTACTTC. The V and J genes are TRBV29-1 and TRBJ2-5, with TRBD1 matching 11 bases. This CDR3 has 12 amino acids. CDR1 and CDR2 (germline): SQVTM, ANQGSEA.

On this clonotype: Its ends do not fully match the called genes, so a read error is possible. The chain couples TRBV4-1 to TRBJ2-7; either TRBD1 or TRBD2 may supply D (5 bases each). Germline assignment: CDR1 MGHRA and CDR2 YSYEKL. This CDR3 spans 14 amino acids. As DNA, the CDR3 is TGTACCAGCAGCCTGGGACCGCGCTCCTACGAGCAGTACTTC. This gives the protein CTSSLGPRSYEQYF.

A remark on this clonotype: The conserved final phenylalanine or tryptophan is absent from the CDR3, which likely points to a read error. The chain carries TRBV5-6 and TRBJ2-1; weak D call: TRBD1 (6 bases). The CDR3 loop spans 16 amino acids. Germline V gives CDR1 SGHDT, CDR2 YYEEEE. Trimming left V 8 bases short and J 0 bases short, with 18 bases between. The CDR3 nucleotides read TGTGCCAGTAGTTCCGGTAGGGGGAGCTCCTACAATGAGCAGTTCATC. This gives the protein CASSSGRGSSYNEQFI.

V and J are TRBV2 and TRBJ2-7, with D maybe TRBD1 (5 bases). This CDR3 is 16 amino acids long. CDR1 and CDR2 (germline): SNHLY, FYNNEI. Trimming took 0 bases from V and 6 from J, leaving 18 bases between them. CDR3: CASSEAIRVGLSEQYF. The DNA for the CDR3 is TGTGCCAGCAGTGAAGCTATCCGCGTGGGGCTATCCGAGCAGTACTTC. Full variable domain (rest looked up from reference TRBV2 and TRBJ2-7): EPEVTQTPSHQVTQMGQEVILRCVPISNHLYFYWYRQILGQKVEFLVSFYNNEISEKSEIFDDQFSVERPDGSNFTLKIRSTKLEDSAMYFCASSEAIRVGLSEQYFGPGTRLTVT.

Concerning this clonotype: The CDR3 carries no conserved terminal phenylalanine or tryptophan, so it likely arises from a read error. This rearrangement joins TRBV6-1 to TRBJ2-1; no definite D call. Germline V gives CDR1 MNHNS, CDR2 SASEGT. Trimming removed 7 bases from V and 7 bases from J, with 14 bases in between. The CDR3 covers 13 residues. The CDR3 coding sequence is TGTGCCAGCAATATCTGGGGAAAAAATGAGCAGTTCGTC. This gives the protein CASNIWGKNEQFV.

Concerning this clonotype itself: The junction does not match germline at one end; this may be a read error. The rearrangement joins TRBV12-3 or TRBV12-4 to TRBJ1-6, with a weak D call TRBD1 (6 bases). CDR3 length: 14 residues. The CDR3 reads CDSSRTVYNLSLHF. As DNA, the CDR3 is TGTGACAGCAGTCGGACAGTCTATAATTTATCCCTCCACTTT.

The rearrangement links TRBV6-6 to TRBJ1-5; D gene ambiguous. Germline V gene sequence: CDR1 MNHNY, CDR2 SVGAGI (reference sequence). The CDR3 sequence is 12 residues long. Trimming stripped 8 bases from V and 11 bases from J, with 16 bases between. CDR3 loop: CASSAGFETQHF. The CDR3 nucleotides read TGTGCCAGCTCGGCGGGGTTTGAGACCCAGCATTTT.

At least ten counts were recorded for this clonotype. As the CDR3 is not closed by the conserved phenylalanine or tryptophan, this likely results from a read error. This chain connects TRBV20-1 to TRBJ2-7, with a possible D match to TRBD2 (5 bases). This CDR3 has 11 residues. CDR1 and CDR2 from the germline V gene are DFQATT and SNEGSKA (reference sequence). V lost 6 bases to trimming and J lost 0 bases, with 6 bases between them. CDR3 nucleotides: TGCAGTGCCCGGGACTCCTACGAGCAGTACCTC. Translated: CSARDSYEQYL.

On this clonotype: The germline gene is not matched at one end of the junction; a read error may be the cause. The gene calls are TRBV12-3 or TRBV12-4 and TRBJ2-1, with D perhaps matching TRBD1 or TRBD2 (5 bases each). CDR3 length equals 13 residues. CDR3 nucleotides: TGTGCCAACAGTTTAGTATCTGGGACCCAGCAGTTCTTC. This sequence encodes CANSLVSGTQQFF.

This clonotype was observed a single time. The chain joins TRBV20-1 to TRBJ1-3; D is uncertain. The germline V and J ends were trimmed by 0 bases and 7 bases, with 19 bases remaining between them. This CDR3 has 16 residues. Germline loops: CDR1 DFQATT, CDR2 SNEGSKA (reference sequence). Written as DNA, the CDR3 is TGCAGTGCTAGAGATCGGATAGCAAGGGAGAAGAACACCATATATTTT. This translates into CSARDRIAREKNTIYF.

On this clonotype itself: One junction end does not reproduce the germline sequence, and a read error may be involved. The V and J genes are TRBV5-8 and TRBJ2-7; 7 bases align to TRBD1. Germline values: CDR1 SGHTS, CDR2 YDEGEE. This CDR3 has 13 residues. The CDR3 DNA reads TGTACCAGCAGCACCTTTGACAGGGACGAGCTGTACTTC. Amino acids: CTSSTFDRDELYF.

This sequence joins TRBV10-3 and TRBJ2-7; D gene unclear. There are 12 residues in the CDR3. Germline V gives CDR1 ENHRY, CDR2 SYGVKD. The V end was cut by 7 bases, the J end by 7 bases, with 14 bases between. CDR3 residues: CAINGTHGEQYF. The CDR3 DNA follows: TGTGCCATCAATGGCACCCACGGGGAGCAGTACTTC.

As to this clonotype: A single base separates this from a much larger clone, so it may be a read error. The rearrangement links TRBV28 to TRBJ1-2, with D perhaps TRBD1 (6 bases). Germline V lookup: CDR1 MDHEN, CDR2 SYDVKM. The CDR3 has 16 amino acids. Written as DNA, the CDR3 is TGTGCCAGCAGTCCGGATACAGGGTTTCATAACTGTGGCTACACCTTC. This codes for CASSPDTGFHNCGYTF.

The chain employs TRBV28 and TRBJ1-1; D uncertain. The CDR3 covers 15 residues. V lost 5 bases to trimming and J lost 6 bases, with 19 bases between them. The germline V gene has CDR1 MDHEN and CDR2 SYDVKM. The CDR3 protein is CASSLPTGLRSEAFF. The CDR3 DNA reads as TGTGCCAGCAGTCTCCCGACGGGGTTGAGGTCTGAAGCTTTCTTT.

The J gene is TRBJ2-7, the V gene TRBV4-2; 7 nucleotides agree with TRBD1. V lost 7 bases, J lost 3 bases, and 3 bases stayed unmatched. The V gene's germline CDR1 is LGHNA and CDR2 YNFKEQ. There are 12 residues in the CDR3. The CDR3 loop is CASKQGDYEQYF. CDR3 sequence (DNA): TGTGCCAGCAAGCAGGGGGACTACGAGCAGTACTTC.

About this clonotype: The junction differs from germline at one of its ends, possibly a read error. The CDR3 loop is CASSYSKTGGIGGDTLYF. Written as DNA, the CDR3 is TGTGCTAGCAGTTACTCTAAGACAGGGGGCATCGGCGGAGATACGCTGTATTTT. The chain links TRBV6-2 or TRBV6-3 to TRBJ2-3; 10 bases are shared with TRBD1. From germline, CDR1 is MNHEY and CDR2 SVGEGT. The CDR3 is 18 residues long.

The V gene is TRBV4-3, the J gene TRBJ2-1, with TRBD2 identical over 9 bases. The CDR3 is 17 residues long. Unmatched junction bases numbered 7, after V lost 0 bases and J lost 4 bases. Per the germline V gene, CDR1 is LGHNA and CDR2 is YSLEER. CDR3 sequence (DNA): TGCGCCAGCAGCCAAGACCGAGCGGGAGGTGAGTACAATGAGCAGTTCTTC. This translates into CASSQDRAGGEYNEQFF.

The chain recombines TRBV28 with TRBJ1-5; D remains ambiguous. This CDR3 comprises 14 residues. The germline CDR1 and CDR2 sequences are MDHEN and SYDVKM. V dropped 6 bases and J dropped 11 bases, with 20 bases sitting between them. This CDR3 is CASSGINNPSAQHF. DNA for the CDR3: TGTGCCAGCAGCGGGATAAACAACCCCTCGGCCCAGCATTTT.

A note on this clonotype: A read error may account for a junction end that differs from germline. The rearrangement links TRBV12-3 or TRBV12-4 to TRBJ1-2; 7 bases are shared with TRBD1. This CDR3 has 15 residues. CDR3 coding DNA: TGTGCCAGCAGTTTATCGACAGGGTTTGGCTATCGCTACACGTTC. This codes for CASSLSTGFGYRYTF.

This clonotype was counted at least ten times. The chain uses TRBV7-3 and TRBJ2-3; D remains ambiguous. Germline CDR1 SGHTA, CDR2 FQGTGA. Trimming took off 4 bases at V and 8 bases at J, with 10 bases between the two ends. The CDR3 has 12 residues. CDR3 in amino acids: CASSSTLGTQYF. The CDR3 nucleotides read TGTGCCAGCAGCTCAACATTGGGTACGCAGTATTTT.